The subject of this entry is one T cell receptor (beta chain). Antigen unknown. This CDR3 spans 16 amino acids. Russia was home to the donors, healthy Caucasian individuals aged about 6 to 90. Drawn from each donor were around 10 milliliters of peripheral blood. The source of the sample is a study of blood T cells in healthy people across ages. The study, taken as a whole, reports: Per million T cells, TCR beta diversity dropped roughly linearly as age increased.

Combining a sample-barcoded 5' primer with a J-beta primer mix, a second PCR ran for roughly 7 to 12 cycles. A template-switch adaptor with 12 random nucleotides tagged each cDNA molecule. TCRdb reprocessed the 5' RACE reads via MiXCR and lists one record per CDR3 protein. The sample has about 1.1 million distinct CDR3 sequences; around two fifths are singletons. Sequenced material: blood. The clonotype comes from a man between 18 and 35 years old in good health. The chain recombines TRBV21-1 with TRBJ2-7. TRBV21-1 represents a pseudogene. As DNA, the CDR3 is TGTGCCAGCAGCCCTAAGGCGATAGGGAAGGCCTACGAGCAGTACTTC. Translation: CASSPKAIGKAYEQYF.